These T cell receptor beta chains were read from a single sample in a study of blood T cells in healthy people across ages. Using its own MiXCR run on the 5' RACE reads, TCRdb lists one record per CDR3 protein. The data show more than 900,000 distinct CDR3 sequences, 25% to 35% seen once. These data also featured in a second study, about T cells of mothers and their children.

The source material was blood. The source is a woman in her thirties or forties in good health. CDR3s include the opening cysteine and the closing phenylalanine or tryptophan. D genes are given only for firm matches. Not all rows give a size; the values are once, few, many and, for expanded clones, a class.

abundance: once
j_gene: TRBJ1-5
v_gene: TRBV28
len: 16
d_gene: -
CDR3aa: CASRHGRKGSNQPQHF
CDR3nt: TGTGCCAGCAGACACGGACGCAAGGGGAGCAATCAGCCCCAGCATTTT

abundance: -
j_gene: TRBJ1-1
v_gene: TRBV28
len: 14
d_gene: -
CDR3aa: CASSSNRMNTEAFF
CDR3nt: TGTGCCAGCAGTTCTAACAGAATGAACACTGAAGCTTTCTTT

abundance: -
j_gene: TRBJ1-1
v_gene: TRBV14
len: 13
d_gene: -
CDR3aa: CASSSYGNTEAFF
CDR3nt: TGTGCCAGCAGCTCGTACGGGAACACTGAAGCTTTCTTT

abundance: few
j_gene: TRBJ2-6
v_gene: TRBV5-6
len: 16
d_gene: -
CDR3aa: CASSSIQGSGANVLTF
CDR3nt: TGTGCCAGCAGTTCAATACAGGGATCTGGGGCCAACGTCCTGACTTTC

abundance: -
j_gene: TRBJ2-5
v_gene: TRBV5-1
len: 14
d_gene: -
CDR3aa: CASSTTGFGETQYF
CDR3nt: TGCGCCAGCTCAACCACAGGGTTTGGAGAGACCCAGTACTTC

abundance: -
j_gene: TRBJ2-2
v_gene: TRBV6-2/TRBV6-3
len: 16
d_gene: TRBD2
CDR3aa: CASSYSMLAGAGELFF
CDR3nt: TGTGCCAGCAGTTACTCTATGTTAGCGGGAGCCGGGGAGCTGTTTTTT

abundance: many
j_gene: TRBJ2-1
v_gene: TRBV7-2
len: 15
d_gene: TRBD2
CDR3aa: CASIRGGGLYNEQFF
CDR3nt: TGTGCCAGCATCAGGGGCGGGGGGTTATACAATGAGCAGTTCTTC

abundance: many
j_gene: TRBJ1-2
v_gene: TRBV5-1
len: 15
d_gene: TRBD1
CDR3aa: CASSSWTGVNYGYTF
CDR3nt: TGCGCCAGCAGCTCCTGGACAGGGGTTAACTATGGCTACACCTTC

abundance: -
j_gene: TRBJ2-2
v_gene: TRBV4-1
len: 16
d_gene: TRBD1
CDR3aa: CASSLTGTGDTGELFF
CDR3nt: TGCGCCAGCAGCCTGACCGGGACAGGGGACACCGGGGAGCTGTTTTTT

abundance: few
j_gene: TRBJ1-6
v_gene: TRBV9
len: 16
d_gene: -
CDR3aa: CASSYERGSVGSPLHF
CDR3nt: TGTGCCAGCAGCTACGAGAGGGGGTCGGTCGGTTCACCCCTCCACTTT

abundance: -
j_gene: TRBJ2-1
v_gene: TRBV20-1
len: 13
d_gene: TRBD2
CDR3aa: CSASSSGLGEQFF
CDR3nt: TGCAGTGCTAGCTCTAGCGGGTTAGGGGAGCAGTTCTTC

abundance: few
j_gene: TRBJ2-1
v_gene: TRBV12-3/TRBV12-4
len: 16
d_gene: TRBD1
CDR3aa: CASSLGAGQGAGEQFF
CDR3nt: TGTGCCAGCAGCCTCGGGGCGGGACAGGGGGCTGGTGAGCAGTTCTTC

abundance: few
j_gene: TRBJ1-5
v_gene: TRBV27
len: 13
d_gene: -
CDR3aa: CASSLFRNQPQHF
CDR3nt: TGTGCCAGCAGTTTATTTCGAAATCAGCCCCAGCATTTT

abundance: -
j_gene: TRBJ2-7
v_gene: TRBV19
len: 12
d_gene: TRBD1
CDR3aa: CARTTGQNEQYF
CDR3nt: TGTGCCAGAACAACGGGACAGAACGAGCAGTACTTC

abundance: -
j_gene: TRBJ1-2
v_gene: TRBV28
len: 16
d_gene: -
CDR3aa: CASSFSPSRGNYGYTF
CDR3nt: TGTGCCAGCAGTTTCTCGCCATCCAGGGGTAACTATGGCTACACCTTC

abundance: many
j_gene: TRBJ2-7
v_gene: TRBV4-1
len: 15
d_gene: TRBD2
CDR3aa: CASRLGLAGSYEQYF
CDR3nt: TGCGCCAGCAGGCTCGGACTAGCGGGGTCCTACGAGCAGTACTTC